The entry below describes one TCR beta chain. Authors' methods: Out-of-frame sequences were removed, leaving around 2.2 million distinct TCRbeta sequences. Profiled with immunoSEQ multiplex PCR; TCRdb holds only in-frame clones, not every one. V and J calls plus clone size are reproduced from that table; the DNA served to infer D and trimming. This sample has some 80,000 clones, with around 80% found just once. The sample belongs to a study of memory CD4+ T cells and cytomegalovirus serostatus. Per the germline V gene, CDR1 is SGHTS and CDR2 is YDEGEE. The CDR3 covers 16 residues. The V gene end was trimmed by 4 bases and the J gene end by 8 bases; junction bases not matched to a gene: 10. Single viable CD3+CD4+CD8-CD45RO+ cells were sorted as the memory CD4+ T cells.

The TCR comes from an adult in good health and CMV-seronegative. Sequencing was performed on memory CD4+ T cells from blood. The chain recombines TRBV5-8 with TRBJ1-6; TRBD1 matches 9 bases. The CDR3 region has the DNA TGTGCCAGCAGCCCGATAGTTACAGGGGGCTATTCACCCCTCCACTTT. Its translation: CASSPIVTGGYSPLHF.